This T cell receptor (beta chain) was obtained from a study of cytomegalovirus exposure and HLA in healthy donors. Study outcomes and limitations: Confirmation in vitro established that a few CMV-associated chains were specific for CMV antigens. As was reported, the classifier diagnosed cytomegalovirus status with high specificity and sensitivity. CMV serostatus alone was available as immune exposure information.

This clone was counted once. Its antigen is not known. The PCR contained 60 Vbeta and 13 Jbeta primers. TCRdb's copy holds only in-frame clones and misses some; the assay was immunoSEQ multiplex PCR. This sample has 100,000 to 150,000 clones; roughly 79% occur once, and the top ten carry around 2.5%. V was trimmed by 5 bases and J by 5 bases, leaving 22 bases between them. The CDR3 sequence is 16 residues long. CDR1 is GTSNPN, CDR2 SVGIG, per germline (reference sequence). Sequenced input: PBMCs. V usage is TRBV30 and J usage is TRBJ1-5; tentatively, D is TRBD1 (5 bases). The sequence derives from a boy aged 2 to 9 in good health and CMV-seronegative. CDR3 region: CAWGAGGLGRYQPQHF. DNA of the CDR3: TGTGCCTGGGGGGCCGGGGGGTTAGGGCGTTATCAGCCCCAGCATTTT.